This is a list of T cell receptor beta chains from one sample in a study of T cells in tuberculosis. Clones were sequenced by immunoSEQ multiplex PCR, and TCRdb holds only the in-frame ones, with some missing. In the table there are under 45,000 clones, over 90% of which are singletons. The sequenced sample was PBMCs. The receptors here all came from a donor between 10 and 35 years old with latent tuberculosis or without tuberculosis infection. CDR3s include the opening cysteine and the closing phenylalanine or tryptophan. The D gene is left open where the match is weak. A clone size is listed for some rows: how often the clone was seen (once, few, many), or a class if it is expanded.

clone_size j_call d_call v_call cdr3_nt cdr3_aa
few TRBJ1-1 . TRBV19 TGTGCCAGTAGTATTGGCGGGTTCACTGAAGCTTTCTTT CASSIGGFTEAFF
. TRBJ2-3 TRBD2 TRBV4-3 TGCGCCAGCAGCCAAGATGGGCTAGCGGGGGGAGATACGCAGTATTTT CASSQDGLAGGDTQYF
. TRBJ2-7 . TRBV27 TGTGCCAGCAGTTTGGGCCAGGGATTCCTCTACGAGCAGTACTTC CASSLGQGFLYEQYF
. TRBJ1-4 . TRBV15 TGTGCCACCAGCCGGGGTTTCGGTGAAAAACTGTTTTTT CATSRGFGEKLFF
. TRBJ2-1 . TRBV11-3 TGTGCCAGCAGCTCCACGGGACACCCTTACAATGAGCAGTTCTTC CASSSTGHPYNEQFF
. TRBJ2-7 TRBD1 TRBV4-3 TGCGCCAGCAGCCTACGGACAGGTCCGGAATCCTCCTACGAGCAGTACTTC CASSLRTGPESSYEQYF
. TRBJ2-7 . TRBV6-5 TGTGCCAGCAGGTTCTCCTCCCGGGACGAGCAGTACTTC CASRFSSRDEQYF
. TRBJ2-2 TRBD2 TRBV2 TGTGCCAGCCTCCGGGGGGGCAGGTCCGGGGAGCTGTTTTTT CASLRGGRSGELFF
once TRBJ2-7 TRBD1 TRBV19 TGTGCCAGTAGTGCCCAGGGGGATGATGGTTACGAGCAGTACTTC CASSAQGDDGYEQYF
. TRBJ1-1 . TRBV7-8 TGTGCCAGCAGCTTACAGAGGGACACTGAAGCTTTCTTT CASSLQRDTEAFF
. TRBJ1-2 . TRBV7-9 TGTGCCAGCAGCTCTGGGACACCCGGCTATGGCTACACCTTC CASSSGTPGYGYTF
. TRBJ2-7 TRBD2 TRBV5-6 TGTGCCAGCAGCTTCGGGCTAGCGGACAATAATCAGTACTTC CASSFGLADNNQYF
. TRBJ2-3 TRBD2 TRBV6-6 TGTGCCAGCAGTTTCTCTCTAGGGAGCGGGGAAGATACGCAGTATTTT CASSFSLGSGEDTQYF
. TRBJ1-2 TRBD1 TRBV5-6 TGTGCCAGCAGCTGGGACAGGTTCGATGGCTACACCTTC CASSWDRFDGYTF
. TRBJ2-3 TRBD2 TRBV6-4 TGTGCCAGCAGTGAGGCGGGGGGCACAGATACGCAGTATTTT CASSEAGGTDTQYF
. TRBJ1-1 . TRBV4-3 TGCGCCAGCAGCCAATACCATACAGGGATAAGAACTGAAGCTTTCTTT CASSQYHTGIRTEAFF
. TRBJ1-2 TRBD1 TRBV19 TGTGCCAGTAGTGGGGACAGGGGAAACTTCTATGGCTACACCTTC CASSGDRGNFYGYTF
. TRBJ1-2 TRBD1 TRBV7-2 TGTGCCAGCAGCTATCAGACAGGGGGAAACTATGGCTACACCTTC CASSYQTGGNYGYTF
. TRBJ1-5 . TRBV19 TGTGCCAGTACTGTGCGCAGGGGCAATCAGCCCCAGCATTTT CASTVRRGNQPQHF
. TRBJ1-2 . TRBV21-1 TGTGCCAGCAGTTCCCTGGGGGACAGGGGGCCCCTCAACTACCATAACTATGGCTACACCTTC CASSSLGDRGPLNYHNYGYTF
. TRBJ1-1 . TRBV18 TGTGCCAGCTCACCACCCGCCAGAAACACTGAAGCTTTCTTT CASSPPARNTEAFF
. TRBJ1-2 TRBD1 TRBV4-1 TGCGCCAGCAGCCAAGATCGGGAGGGGGCAGGGGGCTACACCTTC CASSQDREGAGGYTF
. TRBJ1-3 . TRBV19 TGTGCCAGTAATACTGGAAACACCATATATTTT CASNTGNTIYF
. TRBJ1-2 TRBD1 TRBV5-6 TGTGCCAGCAGTTTCGGGACAGGGGGCTATGGCTACACCTTC CASSFGTGGYGYTF
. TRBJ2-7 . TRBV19 TGTGCCAGTACCCCGGGGGCCGGGAGGTACGAGCAGTACTTC CASTPGAGRYEQYF
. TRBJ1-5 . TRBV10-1 TGCGCCAGCAGTGGGAGGGTATATAGCAATCAGCCCCAGCATTTT CASSGRVYSNQPQHF
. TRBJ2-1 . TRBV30 TGTGCCTGGAGTGTACAAGCGTACAATGAGCAGTTCTTC CAWSVQAYNEQFF
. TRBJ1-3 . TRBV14 TGTGCCAGCAGCCGGGCCAGGGAGGACACCATATATTTT CASSRAREDTIYF
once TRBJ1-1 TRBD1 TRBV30 TGTGCCTGGAGTGTACAGGGGTGGACTGAAGCTTTCTTT CAWSVQGWTEAFF
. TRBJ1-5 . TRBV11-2 TGTGCCAGCAGCTCTATCCGGGGGAGCAATCAGCCCCAGCATTTT CASSSIRGSNQPQHF
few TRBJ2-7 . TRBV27 TGTGCCAGCAGTACTAGCTCCTACGAGCAGTACTTC CASSTSSYEQYF
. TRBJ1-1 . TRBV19 TGTGCCAGTAGTATAACAGGGAGCACTGAAGCTTTCTTT CASSITGSTEAFF
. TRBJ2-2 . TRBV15 TGTGCCACCAGCAGACTACAGGGAGCCGGGGAGCTGTTTTTT CATSRLQGAGELFF
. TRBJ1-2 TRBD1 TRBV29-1 TGCAGCGTTGAAGTTCGGAGGGGGCGCGGTGGCTACACCTTC CSVEVRRGRGGYTF
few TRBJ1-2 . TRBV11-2 TGTGCCAGCAGCTTAGCTGCCAGGGACTATGGCTACACCTTC CASSLAARDYGYTF
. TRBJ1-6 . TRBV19 TGTGCCAGTAGTATCGGTGGGAGGCGGTTTAATTCACCCCTCCACTTT CASSIGGRRFNSPLHF
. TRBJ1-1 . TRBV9 TGTGCCAGCAGCGGAGCCATTAACCGGGACAAGAGGGACACTGAAGCTTTCTTT CASSGAINRDKRDTEAFF
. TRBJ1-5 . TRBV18 TGTGCCAGCTCACCATTTACAGATTATCAGCCCCAGCATTTT CASSPFTDYQPQHF
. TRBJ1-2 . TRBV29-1 TGCAGCGTTGAAGATCGGACTTCTCATGGGGTTGGCTACACCTTC CSVEDRTSHGVGYTF
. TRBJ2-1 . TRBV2 TGTGCCAGCAGTGCTTCGAGGGCGGCTAAAAATGAGCAGTTCTTC CASSASRAAKNEQFF
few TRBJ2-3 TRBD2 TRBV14 TGTGCCAGCAGCCAATACATCGGGGGGTTAACAGATACGCAGTATTTT CASSQYIGGLTDTQYF